This passage covers 32 T cell receptor beta chains from one sample sequenced in a study of blood T cells in healthy people across ages. Combining a sample-barcoded 5' primer with a J-beta primer mix, a second PCR ran for roughly 7 to 12 cycles. TCRdb used MiXCR to reprocess the 5' RACE reads, holding one entry per CDR3 protein. The data contain around 1.5 million distinct CDR3 sequences, about 31% of them singletons. Sequencing input: blood. The receptors stem from a woman in her 30s in good health.

A few counts support this clonotype. This sequence joins TRBV4-1 and TRBJ1-2; 7 bases agree with TRBD1. The germline CDR1 and CDR2 sequences are MGHRA and YSYEKL. CDR3 length equals 17 residues. V was clipped by 4 bases and J by 5 bases; unmatched bases: 16. CDR3 amino acids: CASSPRTGVLVFYGYTF. The CDR3 coding sequence is TGCGCCAGCAGCCCCCGTACAGGGGTTCTGGTTTTTTATGGCTACACCTTC.

This clonotype was detected a few times. The chain is built from TRBV20-1 and TRBJ2-1, with D perhaps matching TRBD2 (5 bases). CDR1 and CDR2 (germline): DFQATT, SNEGSKA (reference sequence). Deletions cut 3 bases from V and 6 bases from J, with 18 bases between. The CDR3 is made up of 15 amino acids. The chain's CDR3 is CSASGTSKTLNEQFF. The CDR3 region has the DNA TGCAGTGCTAGTGGCACTAGTAAAACGCTCAATGAGCAGTTCTTC.

The rearrangement joins TRBV14 to TRBJ2-3; D unresolved. The germline V and J ends were trimmed by 4 bases and 1 base, with 12 bases remaining between them. This CDR3 spans 15 amino acids. The V gene's germline CDR1 is SGHDN and CDR2 FVKESK. CDR3 protein: CASSRFGGGTDTQYF. CDR3 DNA sequence: TGTGCCAGCAGCCGATTTGGCGGTGGCACAGATACGCAGTATTTT.

This chain links TRBV6-1 with TRBJ2-3; tentative D call: TRBD1 (6 bases). Germline CDR1 and CDR2: MNHNS and SASEGT. Trimming cost V 4 bases and J 3 bases, with 17 bases left between them. This CDR3 has 16 amino acids. CDR3 coding DNA: TGTGCCAGCAGTGCCGGGACCCAAAGGGGGACAGATACGCAGTATTTT. It specifies CASSAGTQRGTDTQYF.

This clonotype was counted a few times. V and J are TRBV7-2 and TRBJ2-1, with 11 bases lining up with TRBD2. Unmatched junction bases numbered 5, after V lost 1 base and J lost 6 bases. Germline values: CDR1 SGHTA, CDR2 FQGNSA. The CDR3 consists of 16 residues. The CDR3 loop is CASSLEGTSGLNEQFF. The CDR3 region has the DNA TGTGCCAGCAGCTTAGAGGGGACTAGCGGACTCAATGAGCAGTTCTTC.

The rearrangement links TRBV6-1 to TRBJ2-7, with a possible D match to TRBD2 (7 bases). CDR1 is MNHNS, CDR2 SASEGT, per germline. Trimming removed 6 bases from V and 6 bases from J, with 24 bases in between. This CDR3 has 16 amino acids. The CDR3, as DNA: TGTGCCAGCAGCCAAAAGCGAGGGGGGGCCCCCCCCGAGCAGTACTTC. This encodes CASSQKRGGAPPEQYF.

This chain joins TRBV15 and TRBJ2-3; 8 bases are a match to TRBD1. The CDR3 is made up of 15 amino acids. Unmatched junction bases numbered 6, after V lost 5 bases and J lost 2 bases. Germline V lookup: CDR1 LNHNV, CDR2 YYDKDF (reference sequence). The CDR3 sequence is CATSGRTGITDTQYF. CDR3 nucleotides: TGTGCCACCAGCGGACGGACAGGGATCACAGATACGCAGTATTTT.

The chain employs TRBV20-1 and TRBJ1-3, with a tentative D call TRBD1 (6 bases). Per the germline V gene, CDR1 is DFQATT and CDR2 is SNEGSKA (reference sequence). This CDR3 spans 14 amino acids. The V end was cut by 3 bases, the J end by 2 bases, with 11 bases between. The CDR3 bases are TGCAGTGCTAGGACGGGGGCGGCTGGAAACACCATATATTTT. It codes for CSARTGAAGNTIYF.

The chain joins TRBV5-5 to TRBJ1-5, with D maybe TRBD1 (6 bases). V lost 0 bases to trimming and J lost 3 bases, with 10 bases between them. The CDR3 is 15 residues long. CDR1 and CDR2 (germline): SGHKS, YYEKEE (reference sequence). In DNA, the CDR3 is TGTGCCAGCAGCTTGGCGGACAGTCTCAATCAGCCCCAGCATTTT. It codes for CASSLADSLNQPQHF.

This sequence joins TRBV20-1 and TRBJ2-6; TRBD1 matches 7 bases. The CDR3 is 13 residues long. Germline V gene lookup returns CDR1 DFQATT and CDR2 SNEGSKA (reference sequence). The CDR3 nucleotides are TGCAGCATGAGGGGGCGCGGGGCCAACGTCCTGACTTTC. Protein: CSMRGRGANVLTF.

The chain couples TRBV9 to TRBJ1-4; D might be TRBD1 (6 bases). Germline V gives CDR1 SGDLS, CDR2 YYNGEE. Trimming stripped 4 bases from V and 2 bases from J, with 12 bases between. This CDR3 spans 15 amino acids. The CDR3 DNA is TGTGCCAGCAGCCCCGGCAGGGGTACTAATGAAAAACTGTTTTTT. It specifies CASSPGRGTNEKLFF.

On this clonotype itself: A much larger clone lies a single base off, so this may be a read error. The CDR3 loop is CATSFSPGQGKPTETQYF. As DNA, the CDR3 is TGTGCCACCAGCTTTTCCCCGGGACAGGGTAAACCAACGGAGACCCAGTACTTC. V is TRBV7-9 and J is TRBJ2-5, with 9 positions matching TRBD1. The V gene's germline CDR1 is SEHNR and CDR2 FQNEAQ (reference sequence). This CDR3 spans 18 amino acids.

This clonotype was seen ten or more times. The V and J genes are TRBV3-1 and TRBJ2-5; 16 bases match TRBD2. The germline V gene has CDR1 LGHDT and CDR2 YNNKEL (reference sequence). V lost 5 bases to trimming and J lost 6 bases; unmatched junction nucleotides: 12. The CDR3 is 18 amino acids. The DNA of the CDR3 is TGTGCCAGCAGCAGATCCTTTGAGGGACTAGCGGGAGGGAAGACCCAGTACTTC. It specifies CASSRSFEGLAGGKTQYF.

V and J are TRBV20-1 and TRBJ1-1; the D is unclear. This CDR3 region has 15 residues. Trimming left V 0 bases short and J 0 bases short, with 11 bases between. Germline lookup yields CDR1 DFQATT and CDR2 SNEGSKA (reference sequence). CDR3 in DNA: TGCAGTGCTAGAGATGGTCGGTCTATGAACACTGAAGCTTTCTTT. Translating it yields CSARDGRSMNTEAFF.

This clonotype showed up many times. The V and J genes are TRBV4-2 and TRBJ2-7; TRBD2 agrees at 10 bases. CDR1 LGHNA and CDR2 YNFKEQ come from the germline V gene. The CDR3 is made up of 15 amino acids. V was clipped by 4 bases and J by 3 bases; unmatched bases: 6. CDR3 in amino acids: CASSRQTSGFYEQYF. In DNA, the CDR3 is TGTGCCAGCAGCCGCCAGACTAGCGGGTTCTACGAGCAGTACTTC.

The chain joins TRBV7-9 to TRBJ2-1; 10 nucleotides align to TRBD2. Germline trimming cut 1 base from V and 5 bases from J; bases unmatched to any gene: 11. CDR3 length equals 18 residues. Germline-derived CDR1 and CDR2 are SEHNR and FQNEAQ (reference sequence). The CDR3 DNA reads as TGTGCCAGCAGCTTAGTGGGAAGTACTAGCGGGAAGAACAATGAGCAGTTCTTC. Protein sequence: CASSLVGSTSGKNNEQFF.

The genes are TRBV21-1 and TRBJ2-7. TRBV21-1 is a recognized pseudogene. The CDR3 has 15 residues. CDR3 bases: TGTGCCAGCAGCAAAGCGGGGCTTGAAGCCTACGAGCAGTACTTC. Residues: CASSKAGLEAYEQYF.

This clonotype has more than one count but fewer than ten. The chain has TRBV20-1 and TRBJ1-4, with unresolved D. V lost 0 bases and J lost 1, with 9 bases in between. CDR1 is DFQATT, CDR2 SNEGSKA, per germline (reference sequence). The CDR3 length is 15 residues. CDR3 sequence reads: CSARDFQETNEKLFF. Here the CDR3 DNA reads TGCAGTGCTAGAGATTTTCAGGAAACTAATGAAAAACTGTTTTTT.

This clonotype has more than one count but fewer than ten. A junction boundary mismatches the germline segment, possibly from a read error. The rearrangement joins TRBV9 to TRBJ2-3, with 8 nucleotides matching TRBD2. From germline, CDR1 is SGDLS and CDR2 YYNGEE. The CDR3 runs 16 residues. CDR3 sequence: CACSPAAGGRRDTQYF. In DNA, the CDR3 is TGTGCCTGCAGCCCCGCTGCGGGGGGCCGTAGAGATACGCAGTATTTT.

The J gene is TRBJ2-5, the V gene TRBV15; the D gene is possibly TRBD2 (6 bases). This CDR3 contains 12 residues. V was shortened by 5 bases and J by 8 bases, with 12 bases between the two germline ends. Germline V gene data show CDR1 as LNHNV and CDR2 as YYDKDF (reference sequence). The CDR3 is CATSPRRETQYF. The CDR3 region has the DNA TGTGCCACCAGCCCCAGGAGGGAAACCCAGTACTTC.

The chain uses TRBV28 and TRBJ1-1; 9 bases are a match to TRBD1. The CDR3 totals 14 residues. Germline CDR1 MDHEN, CDR2 SYDVKM. V was pared by 6 bases and J by 2 bases, with 4 bases of the junction left unmatched. The CDR3 is CASRWDRANTEAFF. In DNA form, the CDR3 reads TGTGCCAGCAGGTGGGACAGGGCTAACACTGAAGCTTTCTTT.

In its sample, this clonotype was seen many times. The chain combines TRBV6-6 with TRBJ2-6; D is perhaps TRBD2 (6 bases). The CDR3 contains 14 residues. Germline values: CDR1 MNHNY, CDR2 SVGAGI (reference sequence). With 5 bases removed from V and 5 bases from J, the gap between germline ends came to 10 bases. CDR3 amino acids: CASSLGRRANVLTF. DNA of the CDR3: TGTGCCAGCAGTCTAGGGAGGAGGGCCAACGTCCTGACTTTC.

V usage is TRBV3-1 and J usage is TRBJ2-5, with 11 bases aligning to TRBD1. The CDR3 is made up of 16 amino acids. V dropped 1 base and J dropped 4; count of bases not matched to a gene: 5. The germline V gene encodes CDR1 LGHDT and CDR2 YNNKEL (reference sequence). Here the CDR3 reads CASSQVGQGAVETQYF. In DNA form, the CDR3 reads TGTGCCAGCAGCCAAGTTGGACAGGGGGCTGTAGAGACCCAGTACTTC.

V and J are TRBV20-1 and TRBJ2-5; D may correspond to TRBD1 or TRBD2 (6 bases each). Trimming took 0 bases from V and 5 from J, leaving 13 bases between them. The CDR3 spans 14 residues. Germline CDR1 DFQATT, CDR2 SNEGSKA (reference sequence). CDR3 sequence: CSARDLQGRETQYF. The DNA for the CDR3 is TGCAGTGCTAGAGATCTTCAGGGGAGGGAGACCCAGTACTTC.

The J gene is TRBJ2-5, the V gene TRBV29-1; 9 bases are a match to TRBD2. V was pared by 3 bases and J by 5 bases, with 7 bases of the junction left unmatched. Germline loops: CDR1 SQVTM, CDR2 ANQGSEA. CDR3 length: 14 residues. The CDR3 protein is CSVDGGGAGETQYF. CDR3 in DNA: TGCAGCGTTGACGGCGGGGGGGCAGGGGAGACCCAGTACTTC.

This clonotype was recorded at least ten times. This chain connects TRBV13 to TRBJ2-3; D is possibly TRBD2 (5 bases). The CDR3 extends over 15 amino acids. Looked up from germline, CDR1 is PRHDT and CDR2 is FYEKMQ (reference sequence). V was pared by 5 bases and J by 2 bases, with 14 bases between. The CDR3 region is CASSTEAEPTDTQYF. Here the CDR3 DNA reads TGTGCCAGCAGCACGGAAGCGGAGCCCACAGATACGCAGTATTTT.

The chain couples TRBV12-3 or TRBV12-4 to TRBJ2-7; 8 nucleotides match TRBD2. The CDR3 is 15 residues long. V shed 6 bases and J 2 bases; nucleotides not matched to a gene: 9. The chain's CDR3 is CASRPGTRGTYEQYF. DNA of the CDR3: TGTGCCAGCAGACCAGGGACTAGGGGAACCTACGAGCAGTACTTC.

This clonotype was recorded only once. The chain uses TRBV28 and TRBJ2-1; D possibly corresponds to TRBD2 (6 bases). Germline-derived CDR1 and CDR2 are MDHEN and SYDVKM. CDR3 length: 11 residues. V lost 6 bases and J lost 13, with 13 bases in between. In DNA form, the CDR3 reads TGTGCCAGCAGCGGAGGGGAGACCCAGTTCTTC. The encoded protein is CASSGGETQFF.

This clonotype was counted a few times. The rearrangement links TRBV6-6 to TRBJ1-2; TRBD1 agrees at 9 bases. The V segment lost 2 bases and the J segment 12 bases; nucleotides outside the gene matches: 7. The CDR3 runs 13 residues. Germline loops: CDR1 MNHNY, CDR2 SVGAGI (reference sequence). CDR3 sequence (DNA): TGTGCCAGCAGTTACGGAGACAGGGACAGGGACACCTTC. Translating gives CASSYGDRDRDTF.

The rearrangement joins TRBV10-2 to TRBJ2-7; D remains ambiguous. Per germline, CDR1 WSHSY and CDR2 SAAADI. V was trimmed by 5 bases and J by 1 base, leaving 9 bases between them. This CDR3 spans 13 amino acids. In nucleotides, the CDR3 is TGCGCCAGCAGTTCCGAGAGTTCCTACGAGCAGTACTTC. Residues: CASSSESSYEQYF.

Comments on this clonotype: A much bigger clone sits one base away, suggesting this may be a read error. V is TRBV7-2 and J is TRBJ1-2; perhaps TRBD1 as D (5 bases). The V and J ends lost 2 bases and 6 bases respectively, with 16 bases between them. Germline CDR1 SGHTA, CDR2 FQGNSA. The CDR3 length is 15 residues. The CDR3 sequence: CASSLSQGRYHGYTF. In nucleotides, the CDR3 is TGTGCCAGCAGCTTAAGCCAGGGCCGATACCATGGCTACACCTTC.

This clonotype was observed many times. V usage is TRBV12-3 or TRBV12-4 and J usage is TRBJ2-7; D may correspond to TRBD1 or TRBD2 (5 bases each). There are 14 residues in the CDR3. Trimming took 5 bases from V and 3 from J, leaving 14 bases between them. The chain's CDR3 is CASSGDRNNYEQYF. CDR3 DNA: TGTGCCAGCAGTGGGGACCGAAACAACTACGAGCAGTACTTC.